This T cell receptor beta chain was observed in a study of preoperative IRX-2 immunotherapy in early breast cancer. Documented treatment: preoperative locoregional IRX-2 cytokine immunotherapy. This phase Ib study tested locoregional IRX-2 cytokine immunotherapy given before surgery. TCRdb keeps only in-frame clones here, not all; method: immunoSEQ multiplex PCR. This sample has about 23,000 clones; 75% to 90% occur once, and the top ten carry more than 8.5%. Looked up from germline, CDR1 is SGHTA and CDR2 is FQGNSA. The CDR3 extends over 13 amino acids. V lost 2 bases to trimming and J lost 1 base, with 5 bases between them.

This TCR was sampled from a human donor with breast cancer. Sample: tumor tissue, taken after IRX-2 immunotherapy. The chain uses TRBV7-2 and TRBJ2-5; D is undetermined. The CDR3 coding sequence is TGTGCCAGCAGCTTACGGGTCCAAGAGACCCAGTACTTC. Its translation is CASSLRVQETQYF.